These T cell receptor beta chains were read from a single sample in a study of blood T cell repertoires in COVID-19. Clones were read by immunoSEQ multiplex PCR, and TCRdb kept only the in-frame ones, dropping some. The sample lists more than 80,000 clones, about 76% occurring once. The sequencing sample was made of peripheral blood. The source is a woman older than 75 with active or convalescent COVID-19. CDR3s include the opening cysteine and the closing phenylalanine or tryptophan. The D gene is left open where the match is weak. Some rows have no size entry. The others give once, few or many, or a class for an expanded clone.

cdr3_nt cdr3_aa d_call j_call clone_size v_call
TGCGCCAGCAGCTCGGGACTAGCGGGGACCCAGTACTTC CASSSGLAGTQYF TRBD2 TRBJ2-5 NA TRBV5-1
TGCGCCAGCAGCTTGGAAACTAGCGGGGGCCGTAGCTCCTACGAGCAGTACTTC CASSLETSGGRSSYEQYF TRBD2 TRBJ2-7 NA TRBV5-1
TGTGCCAGCAGGCAGGAGTGGCCGGGAACTAACTATGGCTACACCTTC CASRQEWPGTNYGYTF NA TRBJ1-2 NA TRBV3-1/TRBV3-2
TGTGCCAGCAGCCCAGGGACAGCAACTAATGAAAAACTGTTTTTT CASSPGTATNEKLFF TRBD1 TRBJ1-4 NA TRBV7-9
TGCAGCTCCAGGAGGGAGGGCCAGTACAATGAGCAGTTCTTC CSSRREGQYNEQFF TRBD2 TRBJ2-1 NA TRBV29-1
TGTGCCAGCTCCGGACTGAGACGTTCTGGGGCCAACGTCCTGACTTTC CASSGLRRSGANVLTF NA TRBJ2-6 NA TRBV11-2
TGCGCCAGCAGCTACCGGGACATGAACACTGAAGCTTTCTTT CASSYRDMNTEAFF NA TRBJ1-1 once TRBV5-1
TGCGCCAGCAGCCAGGGGGGAGGGGCTTCACCCCTCCACTTT CASSQGGGASPLHF NA TRBJ1-6 many TRBV4-3
TGTGCCAGCAGCCAGCCGAGGGAGAACACTGAAGCTTTCTTT CASSQPRENTEAFF NA TRBJ1-1 few TRBV7-2
TGTGCCAGCAGTCTTAGCGGGGGGAACCACAATGAGCAGTTCTTC CASSLSGGNHNEQFF TRBD2 TRBJ2-1 NA TRBV7-3
TGTGCCAGTAGTATTCAGACAACCACCTACGAGCAGTACTTC CASSIQTTTYEQYF NA TRBJ2-7 few TRBV19
TGTGCCAGCAGCTGGACTCCTTACGAGCAGTACTTC CASSWTPYEQYF NA TRBJ2-7 NA TRBV7-2
TGTGCCAGCAGCGACGGCTTAGCGGGGAACACCGGGGAGCTGTTTTTT CASSDGLAGNTGELFF TRBD2 TRBJ2-2 NA TRBV3-1/TRBV3-2
TGTGCCAGTAGTTCGTTACTAGCGGGGGGGTTGTATGAGCAGTTCTTC CASSSLLAGGLYEQFF TRBD2 TRBJ2-1 NA TRBV19
TGTGCCAGCAGTGACCCGACAGGCCTTAACACTGAAGCTTTCTTT CASSDPTGLNTEAFF NA TRBJ1-1 NA TRBV6-4
TGTGCCATCAGTGCAGGGACAGGGAAATCACCCCTCCACTTT CAISAGTGKSPLHF TRBD1 TRBJ1-6 NA TRBV10-3
TGTGCCAGCAGCGTCGTGAGTTCCTACGAGCAGTACTTC CASSVVSSYEQYF NA TRBJ2-7 NA TRBV5-6
TGTGCCAGCAGCTTAGCGGGCAGCTACTCTGGAAACACCATATATTTT CASSLAGSYSGNTIYF NA TRBJ1-3 NA TRBV7-9
TGTGCCATCACCCCCGGGGGGAGCGTTGTAGATACGCAGTATTTT CAITPGGSVVDTQYF TRBD2 TRBJ2-3 NA TRBV10-3
TGTGCCAGCAGCGCGAGGGTAGCGGGGGACTACAATGAGCAGTTCTTC CASSARVAGDYNEQFF TRBD2 TRBJ2-1 few TRBV9
TGTGCCAGCAGCTCTAGCCCCCTAGCGGGGGCCGCATACGAGCAGTACTTC CASSSSPLAGAAYEQYF TRBD2 TRBJ2-7 NA TRBV5-4
TGTGCCAGCAGTTTATCGGTCCAGGGGCCCTACGAGCAGTACTTC CASSLSVQGPYEQYF NA TRBJ2-7 NA TRBV27
TGTGCCAGCAGCTTAGGGGGGACAGGTTACGAGCAGTACTTC CASSLGGTGYEQYF TRBD1 TRBJ2-7 NA TRBV7-2
TGTGCCAGCAGCCCGACAGGGGTCATATTGAACACCGGGGAGCTGTTTTTT CASSPTGVILNTGELFF TRBD1 TRBJ2-2 NA TRBV25-1
TGTGCCAGCAGCCTAAGGACTAGCGGAGATACGCAGTATTTT CASSLRTSGDTQYF TRBD2 TRBJ2-3 NA TRBV7-2
TGTGCCAGCAGCGAGACAGGGGGCCATGGCTACACCTTC CASSETGGHGYTF TRBD1 TRBJ1-2 NA TRBV7-8
TGTGCCAGCACACGCTACAGGGGGCGACCCGGGGAGCTGTTTTTT CASTRYRGRPGELFF TRBD1 TRBJ2-2 NA TRBV28
TGTGCCAGCAGCTCAGGTTTAACGCAGTATTTT CASSSGLTQYF NA TRBJ2-3 few TRBV2
TGTGCCAGCAGCTTAGTCCGCGGGCAAGAGACCCAGTACTTC CASSLVRGQETQYF NA TRBJ2-5 NA TRBV7-2
TGTGCCAGCAGTTTTAGGGGCTACGAGCAGTACTTC CASSFRGYEQYF NA TRBJ2-7 NA TRBV12-3/TRBV12-4
TGTGCCAGCTCACTACAGGGTACTGGCTACACCTTC CASSLQGTGYTF NA TRBJ1-2 NA TRBV18
TGTGCCAGCAGCCCTATTCCGGGGGGGAGAGGAAACACTGAAGCTTTCTTT CASSPIPGGRGNTEAFF NA TRBJ1-1 NA TRBV7-2
TGTGCCAGCAGCGTGACAGGCGAGCAGTACTTC CASSVTGEQYF NA TRBJ2-7 NA TRBV7-2
TGTGCCACCAGTGACTACGGAGGGGATACGCAGTATTTT CATSDYGGDTQYF NA TRBJ2-3 NA TRBV24-1
TGTGCCAGCAGCTACGACACCCCGAACACCGGGGAGCTGTTTTTT CASSYDTPNTGELFF NA TRBJ2-2 NA TRBV5-6
TGTGCCAGTAGTATACGGCAGGGAGGCGGCTACACCTTC CASSIRQGGGYTF NA TRBJ1-2 NA TRBV19
TGTGCCAGCAGTTACAGTGGGGCCAGCACTGAAGCTTTCTTT CASSYSGASTEAFF NA TRBJ1-1 NA TRBV6-5
TGTGCCAGCAGCGTGGCGGGATCAGCAAGCTATGGCTACACCTTC CASSVAGSASYGYTF NA TRBJ1-2 NA TRBV6-2/TRBV6-3
TGCAGCGTTGAGATTACAGGGGTCCGCGTAGATACGCAGTATTTT CSVEITGVRVDTQYF TRBD1 TRBJ2-3 once TRBV29-1
TGTGCCAGCAGTTTAACAGGGAACACTGAAGCTTTCTTT CASSLTGNTEAFF NA TRBJ1-1 few TRBV12-3/TRBV12-4
TGTGCCAGCGGCGGACAAACGAACACTGAAGCTTTCTTT CASGGQTNTEAFF NA TRBJ1-1 NA TRBV2
TGTGCCAGCAGCTCTCCGGGACAGGTTGACGAGCAGTACTTC CASSSPGQVDEQYF TRBD1 TRBJ2-7 NA TRBV5-5
TGTGCCAGCAGCTTGGGGCCGGAGCAGTTCTTC CASSLGPEQFF NA TRBJ2-1 NA TRBV5-4
TGCGCCAGCAGCTTGACGACAGAGTCGAGTGAGCAGTTCTTC CASSLTTESSEQFF NA TRBJ2-1 NA TRBV5-1
TGCAGCGTTCGAGGCATCTTCTCCTACGAGCAGTACTTC CSVRGIFSYEQYF NA TRBJ2-7 NA TRBV29-1
TGCGCCAGCAGCCAATTAGGAGGCAATGAGCAGTTCTTC CASSQLGGNEQFF NA TRBJ2-1 NA TRBV4-3
TGTGCCAGCAGCGTAGACAGCGGGTATAGTTCCACCGGGGAGCTGTTTTTT CASSVDSGYSSTGELFF NA TRBJ2-2 NA TRBV9
TGTGCCATCAGTAAGGGGGAGAGCACAGATACGCAGTATTTT CAISKGESTDTQYF NA TRBJ2-3 NA TRBV10-3
TGTGCCAGCAGCCTCCAGGGTGGCGACGAGCAGTACTTC CASSLQGGDEQYF NA TRBJ2-7 NA TRBV3-1/TRBV3-2
TGTGCCAGCAGAGGGAGAGGGAATGAAAAACTGTTTTTT CASRGRGNEKLFF NA TRBJ1-4 NA TRBV7-2
TGTGCCAGCAGCTTTGGAGGGAGCACAGATACGCAGTATTTT CASSFGGSTDTQYF NA TRBJ2-3 NA TRBV7-2
TGTGCCAGTAGTACAACAGGGGACACTGAAGCTTTCTTT CASSTTGDTEAFF TRBD1 TRBJ1-1 NA TRBV19
TGTGCCAGTAGTCCCCGAACAGGGTATCAGGCAGATACGCAGTATTTT CASSPRTGYQADTQYF NA TRBJ2-3 few TRBV19
TGCAGCGCCTCCGACAGGGAGGATGAGCAGTTCTTC CSASDREDEQFF NA TRBJ2-1 NA TRBV29-1
TGTGCCAGCAGCGAGCTTGGGAGTAATTCACCCCTCCACTTT CASSELGSNSPLHF NA TRBJ1-6 NA TRBV7-3
TGTGCCAGCACCCCGCCACAGGGGGCGATCAGAGATACGCAGTATTTT CASTPPQGAIRDTQYF TRBD1 TRBJ2-3 NA TRBV28
TGTGCCAGCAGCTCGGGACAGGGGGGGTTTGGCTACACCTTC CASSSGQGGFGYTF TRBD1 TRBJ1-2 NA TRBV7-8
TGTGCCAGCAGCCAAGAAACAGCGGGGCCTCAAGAGACCCAGTACTTC CASSQETAGPQETQYF TRBD2 TRBJ2-5 NA TRBV4-2
TGTGCCAGCAGGTCCCCGGGACAGTTGTCCGGGGAGCTGTTTTTT CASRSPGQLSGELFF TRBD1 TRBJ2-2 NA TRBV6-1